Presented here are 8 T cell receptor beta chains from one specimen sequenced in a study of blood T cell repertoires in COVID-19. Repertoires were generated with immunoSEQ multiplex PCR, while TCRdb's copy carries only in-frame clones and drops some. The table shows a few hundred thousand clones, with 90% to 95% occurring only once. Specimen: PBMCs or T cells enriched from blood (not recorded which). The receptors were gathered from a woman in her thirties or forties who had been exposed to COVID-19.

The chain joins TRBV19 to TRBJ1-2, with TRBD1 identical over 7 bases. Trimming removed 10 bases from V and 5 bases from J; junction bases left unmatched: 13. Germline-derived CDR1 and CDR2 are LNHDA and SQIVND (reference sequence). The CDR3 covers 14 residues. The CDR3: CATSTWDRIYGYTF. The CDR3 nucleotides are TGTGCCACTTCCACTTGGGACAGAATTTATGGCTACACCTTC.

CDR3 nucleotide sequence: TGTGCCAGCAGCCGGGACAGGGGGGAGACCCAGTACTTC. Translating it yields CASSRDRGETQYF. This chain connects TRBV6-5 to TRBJ2-5; 11 nucleotides agree with TRBD1. Germline CDR1 MNHEY, CDR2 SVGAGI. V shed 6 bases and J 5 bases; nucleotides not matched to a gene: 2. CDR3 length: 13 residues.

The CDR3 is CASSPGEDYGYTF. The CDR3 DNA reads as TGTGCCAGCAGTCCCGGTGAGGATTACGGCTACACCTTC. The V gene is TRBV25-1, the J gene TRBJ1-2; D uncertain. Germline V gene data show CDR1 as MGHDK and CDR2 as SYGVNS. V shed 5 bases and J shed 8 bases, with 15 bases lying between them. CDR3 length: 13 residues.

V is TRBV3-1 (or the pseudogene TRBV3-2) and J is TRBJ2-2; TRBD2 is a possible D gene (5 bases). Germline lookup yields CDR1 LGHDT and CDR2 YNNKEL (reference sequence). The CDR3 is 14 residues long. V lost 3 bases and J 12 bases, leaving 17 bases between the germline ends. The CDR3 nucleotides read TGTGCCAGCAGCCAGGGTAACGCGGGCGGAAAGCTGTTTTTT. It is translated as CASSQGNAGGKLFF.

The chain links TRBV13 to TRBJ1-2; maybe TRBD1 (6 bases). Trimming cost V 5 bases and J 3 bases, with 34 bases left between them. The germline CDR1 and CDR2 sequences are PRHDT and FYEKMQ (reference sequence). The CDR3 consists of 21 residues. The CDR3 here is CASSPVGRLTTGVGRDYGYTF. The CDR3 nucleotides read TGTGCCAGCAGCCCCGTCGGGCGGCTTACGACAGGTGTGGGTCGCGACTATGGCTACACCTTC. Full variable domain (remainder filled in from reference TRBV13 and TRBJ1-2): AAGVIQSPRHLIKEKRETATLKCYPIPRHDTVYWYQQGPGQDPQFLISFYEKMQSDKGSIPDRFSAQQFSDYHSELNMSSLELGDSALYFCASSPVGRLTTGVGRDYGYTFGSGTRLTVV.

J is TRBJ1-2 and V is TRBV29-1; D may be TRBD1 (5 bases). V lost 0 bases and J lost 8, with 13 bases in between. Looked up from germline, CDR1 is SQVTM and CDR2 is ANQGSEA. The CDR3 contains 13 residues. The CDR3 loop is CSVEDRGLGGYTF. The CDR3 coding sequence is TGCAGCGTTGAAGATCGGGGGTTAGGAGGCTACACCTTC.

The rearrangement joins TRBV18 to TRBJ1-1; D unresolved. With 6 bases removed from V and 2 bases from J, the gap between germline ends came to 16 bases. The CDR3 sequence is 15 residues long. The germline gives CDR1 KGHSH, CDR2 LQKENI. The CDR3 here is CASSPLEAVNTEAFF. The DNA of the CDR3 is TGTGCCAGCTCCCCCCTCGAGGCGGTAAACACTGAAGCTTTCTTT.

The chain employs TRBV5-1 and TRBJ1-2; TRBD1 might be the D (5 bases). The V and J ends lost 1 base and 3 bases respectively, with 13 bases between them. CDR1 SGHRS and CDR2 YFSETQ come from the germline V gene. The CDR3 has 15 amino acids. The DNA for the CDR3 is TGCGCCAGCAGCTTGTGGGGCAGGGATCACTATGGCTACACCTTC. It translates to CASSLWGRDHYGYTF.